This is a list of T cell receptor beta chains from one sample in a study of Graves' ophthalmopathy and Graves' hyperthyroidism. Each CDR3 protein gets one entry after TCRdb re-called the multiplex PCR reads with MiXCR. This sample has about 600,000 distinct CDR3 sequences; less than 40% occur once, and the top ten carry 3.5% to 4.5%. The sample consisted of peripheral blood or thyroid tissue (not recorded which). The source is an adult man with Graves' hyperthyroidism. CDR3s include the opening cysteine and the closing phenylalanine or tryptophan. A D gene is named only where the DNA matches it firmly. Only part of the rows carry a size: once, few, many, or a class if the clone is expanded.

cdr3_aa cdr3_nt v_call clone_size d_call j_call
CASSTGQGYYGYTF TGTGCCAGCAGCACAGGACAGGGGTACTATGGCTACACCTTC TRBV2 NA TRBD1 TRBJ1-2
CASSYPGQTKTEAFF TGTGCCAGCAGCTACCCGGGACAGACAAAAACTGAAGCTTTCTTT TRBV7-9 many TRBD1 TRBJ1-1
CASSLYLETQYF TGTGCCAGCAGCCTATACTTGGAGACCCAGTACTTC TRBV12-3/TRBV12-4 many NA TRBJ2-5
CASSPDSGSWETQYF TGTGCCAGCAGCCCCGATAGCGGGAGCTGGGAGACCCAGTACTTC TRBV7-6 NA TRBD2 TRBJ2-5
CASSSQGPGETQYF TGTGCCAGCAGCTCTCAGGGTCCTGGGGAGACCCAGTACTTC TRBV7-8 many NA TRBJ2-5
CSVLGRGRENEKLFF TGCAGCGTTCTCGGCAGGGGACGGGAAAATGAAAAACTGTTTTTT TRBV29-1 many NA TRBJ1-4
CASSQDGGTAKTQYF TGCGCCAGCAGCCAAGATGGGGGGACAGCAAAGACCCAGTACTTC TRBV4-1 many NA TRBJ2-5
CASSLGGPGGGEAFF TGTGCCAGCAGCTTAGGAGGGCCGGGGGGAGGAGAAGCTTTCTTT TRBV7-2 many NA TRBJ1-1
CASSLGTGFNQPQHF TGTGCCAGCAGCTTAGGCACAGGCTTTAATCAGCCCCAGCATTTT TRBV7-2 many NA TRBJ1-5
CSASPGDRGHEQYF TGCAGTGCTAGTCCCGGGGACAGGGGCCACGAGCAGTACTTC TRBV20-1 NA TRBD1 TRBJ2-7
CASKMTEKLFF TGCGCCAGCAAGATGACTGAAAAACTGTTTTTT TRBV10-2 many NA TRBJ1-4
CASSRDRSSGTEAFF TGTGCCAGCAGCCGGGACAGGTCATCAGGGACTGAAGCTTTCTTT TRBV3-1 few TRBD1 TRBJ1-1
CSVVGLAGHTDTQYF TGCAGCGTTGTAGGACTAGCGGGTCACACAGATACGCAGTATTTT TRBV29-1 few TRBD2 TRBJ2-3
CATSEGQNTGELFF TGTGCCACCAGTGAAGGACAGAACACCGGGGAGCTGTTTTTT TRBV24-1 few NA TRBJ2-2
CSARRRDTYNEQFF TGCAGTGCTAGGAGGCGGGATACCTACAATGAGCAGTTCTTC TRBV20-1 NA NA TRBJ2-1
CSASQDTPSLSNQPQHF TGCAGTGCTAGCCAGGACACTCCTAGCCTTAGCAATCAGCCCCAGCATTTT TRBV20-1 many NA TRBJ1-5
CASSVTTGIGELFF TGTGCCAGCAGCGTAACGACAGGGATCGGGGAGCTGTTTTTT TRBV9 many TRBD1 TRBJ2-2
CATSSGIGGYGYTF TGTGCCACCAGTTCCGGGATTGGGGGCTATGGCTACACCTTC TRBV24-1 NA NA TRBJ1-2
CSANRQAANTGELFF TGCAGTGCCAATCGACAGGCAGCGAACACCGGGGAGCTGTTTTTT TRBV20-1 few NA TRBJ2-2
CASSLDPFGTAYEQYF TGTGCCAGCAGCTTAGACCCTTTTGGGACCGCCTACGAGCAGTACTTC TRBV7-8 many NA TRBJ2-7
CASSYLGFSAGEQYF TGTGCCAGCAGTTACCTGGGGTTTTCGGCGGGGGAGCAGTACTTC TRBV12-3/TRBV12-4 many NA TRBJ2-7
CASSPRALSGEKLFF TGTGCCAGCAGCCCGCGGGCCCTCTCAGGCGAAAAACTGTTTTTT TRBV5-1 few NA TRBJ1-4
CASSYSVGTEAFF TGTGCCAGCAGTTACTCCGTGGGGACTGAAGCTTTCTTT TRBV6-5 many NA TRBJ1-1
CSAQKGAGQPQHF TGCAGTGCTCAGAAAGGGGCGGGTCAGCCCCAGCATTTT TRBV20-1 few NA TRBJ1-5
CASSETGLGNEKLFF TGTGCCAGCAGTGAAACAGGGTTGGGTAATGAAAAACTGTTTTTT TRBV25-1 NA NA TRBJ1-4
CASSLGSGRSTGELFF TGTGCCAGCAGCTTAGGGAGCGGGAGGAGCACCGGGGAGCTGTTTTTT TRBV7-9 few TRBD2 TRBJ2-2
CASSLAGPPYEQYF TGTGCCAGCAGCTTAGCAGGGCCCCCCTACGAGCAGTACTTC TRBV7-9 many NA TRBJ2-7
CASSVEGQGYEQYF TGTGCCAGCAGCGTAGAGGGACAGGGCTACGAGCAGTACTTC TRBV9 NA TRBD1 TRBJ2-7
CASSVQRSNTEAFF TGTGCCAGCAGCGTCCAGAGATCGAACACTGAAGCTTTCTTT TRBV28 NA NA TRBJ1-1
CASMVPGQHEQYF TGCGCCAGCATGGTACCCGGACAGCACGAGCAGTACTTC TRBV5-1 many NA TRBJ2-7
CASMGTANTEAFF TGTGCCAGCATGGGGACAGCTAACACTGAAGCTTTCTTT TRBV25-1 many TRBD1 TRBJ1-1
CASSPGETSYEQYF TGTGCCAGCAGCCCCGGGGAAACCTCCTACGAGCAGTACTTC TRBV5-4 many NA TRBJ2-7
CASSLGSSRSSYEQYF TGTGCCAGCAGCTTAGGGTCAAGCCGTAGCTCGTACGAGCAGTACTTC TRBV7-2 many NA TRBJ2-7
CSVGGGGGNTGELFF TGCAGCGTGGGCGGAGGCGGGGGGAACACCGGGGAGCTGTTTTTT TRBV29-1 many TRBD2 TRBJ2-2
CSSFREPGHLSSYNSPLHF TGCAGTTCTTTCCGGGAGCCGGGACATCTGAGCTCCTATAATTCACCCCTCCACTTT TRBV20-1 NA NA TRBJ1-6
CASAQGAYEQFF TGTGCCAGTGCGCAGGGGGCCTATGAGCAGTTCTTC TRBV19 NA TRBD1 TRBJ2-1
CATRDSATEAFF TGTGCCACCCGGGACTCGGCCACTGAAGCTTTCTTT TRBV24-1 NA NA TRBJ1-1
CSARDGSKLNTEAFF TGCAGTGCTAGAGATGGCAGCAAACTGAACACTGAAGCTTTCTTT TRBV20-1 many NA TRBJ1-1
CSAINTGGSPLHF TGCAGTGCTATCAATACAGGGGGATCACCCCTCCACTTT TRBV20-1 NA TRBD1 TRBJ1-6
CASIRGPGSGELFF TGTGCCAGCATTCGCGGACCAGGGTCCGGGGAGCTGTTTTTT TRBV12-3/TRBV12-4 NA NA TRBJ2-2
CASSTPAYEQYF TGTGCCAGCAGTACACCGGCCTACGAGCAGTACTTC TRBV28 NA NA TRBJ2-7
CSVPDRSLHF TGCAGCGTTCCGGACAGGTCCCTCCACTTT TRBV29-1 NA TRBD1 TRBJ1-6
CASTTTDRPYEQYF TGTGCCAGCACAACTACGGACCGTCCCTACGAGCAGTACTTC TRBV18 few NA TRBJ2-7
CATSDSQRMYQETQYF TGTGCCACCAGTGATTCCCAGCGGATGTACCAAGAGACCCAGTACTTC TRBV24-1 many NA TRBJ2-5
CATLAGARYEQYF TGTGCCACCTTAGCGGGAGCGCGCTACGAGCAGTACTTC TRBV6-5 few TRBD2 TRBJ2-7
CASGQGFVETQYF TGTGCCAGCGGACAGGGATTTGTAGAGACCCAGTACTTC TRBV2 many TRBD1 TRBJ2-5
CASSPPGGNSPLHF TGTGCCAGCAGCCCACCAGGGGGTAATTCACCCCTCCACTTT TRBV28 few TRBD1 TRBJ1-6
CSVEASGTYEQYF TGCAGCGTTGAAGCTAGCGGCACCTACGAGCAGTACTTC TRBV29-1 many TRBD2 TRBJ2-7
CASRGGGDSNQPQHF TGCGCCAGCAGAGGAGGGGGTGATAGCAATCAGCCCCAGCATTTT TRBV10-2 NA NA TRBJ1-5
CASSGGLAGQETQYF TGCGCCAGCAGCGGGGGACTAGCGGGCCAAGAGACCCAGTACTTC TRBV5-1 many TRBD2 TRBJ2-5
CASSATGEAFF TGTGCCAGCAGTGCCACAGGTGAAGCTTTCTTT TRBV6-5 many NA TRBJ1-1
CAISDTGTENEKLFF TGTGCCATCAGTGACACCGGGACGGAGAATGAAAAACTGTTTTTT TRBV12-3/TRBV12-4 few NA TRBJ1-4
CASRPAVREHRDSIDEQYF TGCGCCAGCAGGCCAGCCGTTAGAGAACACCGGGACAGCATCGACGAGCAGTACTTC TRBV7-4 NA TRBD1 TRBJ2-7
CASSEVMVANYGYTF TGTGCCAGCAGTGAAGTTATGGTCGCTAACTATGGCTACACCTTC TRBV6-1 many NA TRBJ1-2
CATSRSQSDTEAFF TGTGCCACCAGCAGATCTCAGTCGGACACTGAAGCTTTCTTT TRBV15 many NA TRBJ1-1
CASNRQGAIPGYGYTF TGTGCCAGCAACCGACAGGGGGCGATTCCTGGCTATGGCTACACCTTC TRBV7-9 many TRBD1 TRBJ1-2
CASSWAGTGQKGYTF TGTGCCAGCAGCTGGGCCGGGACAGGGCAAAAGGGCTACACCTTC TRBV7-8 NA TRBD1 TRBJ1-2
CASSLALGLAGEETQYF TGTGCCAGCAGCTTAGCGCTGGGACTAGCGGGAGAAGAGACCCAATACTTC TRBV7-9 once TRBD2 TRBJ2-5